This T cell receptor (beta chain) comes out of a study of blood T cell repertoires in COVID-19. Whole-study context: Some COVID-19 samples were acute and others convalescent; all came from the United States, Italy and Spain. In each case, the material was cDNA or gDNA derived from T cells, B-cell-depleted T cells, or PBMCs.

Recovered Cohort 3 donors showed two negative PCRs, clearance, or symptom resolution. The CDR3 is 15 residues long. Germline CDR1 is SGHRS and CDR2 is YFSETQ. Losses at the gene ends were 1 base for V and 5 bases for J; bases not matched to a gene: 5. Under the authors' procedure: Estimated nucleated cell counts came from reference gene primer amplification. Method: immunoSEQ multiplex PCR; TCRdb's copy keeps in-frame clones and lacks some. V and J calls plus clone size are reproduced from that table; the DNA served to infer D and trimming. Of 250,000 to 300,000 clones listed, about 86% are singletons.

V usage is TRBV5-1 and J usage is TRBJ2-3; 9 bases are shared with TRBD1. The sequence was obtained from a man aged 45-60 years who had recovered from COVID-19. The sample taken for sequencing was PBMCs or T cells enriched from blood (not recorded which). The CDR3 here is CASSLQGQGKDTQYF. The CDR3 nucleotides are TGCGCCAGCAGCTTGCAGGGACAGGGTAAAGATACGCAGTATTTT. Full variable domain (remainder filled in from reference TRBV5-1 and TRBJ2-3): KAGVTQTPRYLIKTRGQQVTLSCSPISGHRSVSWYQQTPGQGLQFLFEYFSETQRNKGNFPGRFSGRQFSNSRSEMNVSTLELGDSALYLCASSLQGQGKDTQYFGPGTRLTVL.